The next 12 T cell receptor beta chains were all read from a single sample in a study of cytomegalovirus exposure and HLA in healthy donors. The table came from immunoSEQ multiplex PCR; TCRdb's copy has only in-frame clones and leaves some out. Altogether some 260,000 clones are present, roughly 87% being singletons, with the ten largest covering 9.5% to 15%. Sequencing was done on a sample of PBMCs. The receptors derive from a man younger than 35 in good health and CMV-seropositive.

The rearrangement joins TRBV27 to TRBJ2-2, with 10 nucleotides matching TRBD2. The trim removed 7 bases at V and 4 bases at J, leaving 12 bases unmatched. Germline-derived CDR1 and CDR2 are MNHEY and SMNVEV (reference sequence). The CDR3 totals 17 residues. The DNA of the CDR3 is TGTGCCAGCAAAACCCCTAGGACTAGCGGTAGCACCGGGGAGCTGTTTTTT. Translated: CASKTPRTSGSTGELFF.

The DNA for the CDR3 is TGCGCCAGCAGCTCGGACAGGTCCGGGGAGCTGTTTTTT. This encodes CASSSDRSGELFF. The gene calls are TRBV5-1 and TRBJ2-2, with TRBD1 identical over 7 bases. This CDR3 contains 13 residues. Germline CDR1 is SGHRS and CDR2 is YFSETQ. V was clipped by 3 bases and J by 6 bases; unmatched bases: 2.

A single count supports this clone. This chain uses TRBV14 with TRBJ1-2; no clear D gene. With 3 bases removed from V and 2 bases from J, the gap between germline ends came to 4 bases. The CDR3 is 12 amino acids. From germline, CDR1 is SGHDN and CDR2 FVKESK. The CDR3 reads CASSQGNYGYTF. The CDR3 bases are TGTGCCAGCAGCCAGGGCAACTATGGCTACACCTTC.

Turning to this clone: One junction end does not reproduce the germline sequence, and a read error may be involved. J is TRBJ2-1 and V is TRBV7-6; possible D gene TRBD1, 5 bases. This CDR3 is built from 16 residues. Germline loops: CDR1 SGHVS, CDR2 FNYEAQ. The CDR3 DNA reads TGTGCCAGCAGCGCGCAGGGTCTAGTTTCCTCCAATGAGCAGTTCTTC. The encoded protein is CASSAQGLVSSNEQFF.

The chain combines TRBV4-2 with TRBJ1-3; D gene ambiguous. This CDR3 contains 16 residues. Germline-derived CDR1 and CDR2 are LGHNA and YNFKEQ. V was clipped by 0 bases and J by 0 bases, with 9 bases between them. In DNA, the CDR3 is TGTGCCAGCAGCCAAGAGTACGGGCTCTCTGGAAACACCATATATTTT. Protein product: CASSQEYGLSGNTIYF.

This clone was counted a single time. CDR3 coding DNA: TGTGCCAGCAGTTACCCGGGACTTGACAATGAGCAGTTCTTC. Translated, it gives CASSYPGLDNEQFF. The chain recombines TRBV6-6 with TRBJ2-1, with a tentative D call TRBD2 (6 bases). The CDR3 loop spans 14 amino acids. Germline V gene data show CDR1 as MNHNY and CDR2 as SVGAGI (reference sequence). Trimming stripped 2 bases from V and 5 bases from J, with 10 bases between.

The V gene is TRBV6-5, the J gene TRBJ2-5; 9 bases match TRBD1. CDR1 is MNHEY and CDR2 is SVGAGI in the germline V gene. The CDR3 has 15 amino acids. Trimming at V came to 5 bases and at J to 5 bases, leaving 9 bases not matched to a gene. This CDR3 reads CASSMTGGVKETQYF. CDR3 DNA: TGTGCCAGCAGTATGACAGGGGGGGTGAAGGAGACCCAGTACTTC.

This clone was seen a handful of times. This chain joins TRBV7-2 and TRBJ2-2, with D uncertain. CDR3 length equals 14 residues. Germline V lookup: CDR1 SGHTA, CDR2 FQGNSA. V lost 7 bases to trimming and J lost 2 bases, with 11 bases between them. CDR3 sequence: CASTPDHNTGELFF. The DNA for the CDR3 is TGTGCCAGCACCCCGGACCACAACACCGGGGAGCTGTTTTTT.

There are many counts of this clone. The CDR3 sequence is CASSQYPAGGTGELFF. The CDR3 DNA is TGCGCCAGCAGCCAATATCCAGCGGGAGGCACCGGGGAGCTGTTTTTT. This sequence joins TRBV4-1 and TRBJ2-2; 9 bases are a match to TRBD2. Germline V gene sequence: CDR1 MGHRA, CDR2 YSYEKL. CDR3 length: 16 residues. Trimming cost V 2 bases and J 4 bases; bases outside gene matches: 5.

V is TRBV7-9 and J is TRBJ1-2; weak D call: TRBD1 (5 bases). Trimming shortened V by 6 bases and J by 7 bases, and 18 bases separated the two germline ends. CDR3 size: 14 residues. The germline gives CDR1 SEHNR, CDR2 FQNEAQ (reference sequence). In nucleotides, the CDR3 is TGTGCCAGCAGGGGGACCGCCTTGACTCGTGGCTACACCTTC. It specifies CASRGTALTRGYTF.

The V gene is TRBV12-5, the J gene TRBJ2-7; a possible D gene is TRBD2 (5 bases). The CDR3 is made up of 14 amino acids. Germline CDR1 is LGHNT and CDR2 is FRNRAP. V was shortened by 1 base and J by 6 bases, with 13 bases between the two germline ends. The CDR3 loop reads CASGLELGPLEQYF. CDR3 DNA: TGTGCTAGTGGTTTGGAACTAGGCCCGCTCGAGCAGTACTTC.

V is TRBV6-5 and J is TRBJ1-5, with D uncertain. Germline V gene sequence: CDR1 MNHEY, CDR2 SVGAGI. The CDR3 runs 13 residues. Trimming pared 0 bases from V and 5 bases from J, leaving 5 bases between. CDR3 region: CASSYSADQPQHF. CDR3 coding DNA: TGTGCCAGCAGTTACTCGGCCGATCAGCCCCAGCATTTT.